This TCR beta chain was recovered during a study of vaccination and CD4 T cells after COVID-19. Study overall: The control cultures got either a CEFX pool, an HIV-1 Nef pool, or no peptide at all.

With the Oncomine TCR Beta short-read assay, DNA from cultured CD4+ T cells was sequenced. In TCRdb, the PCR reads were re-called with MiXCR into one record per CDR3 protein. The data show about 10,000 distinct CDR3 sequences, nearly 25% seen once. Germline lookup yields CDR1 SQVTM and CDR2 ANQGSEA. V lost 7 bases to trimming and J lost 0 bases; unmatched junction nucleotides: 4. CDR3 length: 13 residues. Whole-study results and caveats: Spike mono-reactive clones accounted for 304 of the 307 vaccine-specific clones found in convalescent patients.

Concerning this clonotype: Its specificity is unknown.

This sample's treatment: roughly ten-day PBMC culture with coronavirus spike peptide pools or control peptides (ViraFEST assay). J is TRBJ1-1 and V is TRBV29-1; TRBD1 aligns across 8 bases. This sequence was found in a human donor who received a COVID-19 vaccine. This sample comprised CD4+ T cells from blood, cultured in vitro, obtained before SARS-CoV-2 vaccination. CDR3 loop: CSGETGVNTEAFF. The CDR3 DNA follows: TGCAGCGGGGAGACAGGGGTGAACACTGAAGCTTTCTTT.